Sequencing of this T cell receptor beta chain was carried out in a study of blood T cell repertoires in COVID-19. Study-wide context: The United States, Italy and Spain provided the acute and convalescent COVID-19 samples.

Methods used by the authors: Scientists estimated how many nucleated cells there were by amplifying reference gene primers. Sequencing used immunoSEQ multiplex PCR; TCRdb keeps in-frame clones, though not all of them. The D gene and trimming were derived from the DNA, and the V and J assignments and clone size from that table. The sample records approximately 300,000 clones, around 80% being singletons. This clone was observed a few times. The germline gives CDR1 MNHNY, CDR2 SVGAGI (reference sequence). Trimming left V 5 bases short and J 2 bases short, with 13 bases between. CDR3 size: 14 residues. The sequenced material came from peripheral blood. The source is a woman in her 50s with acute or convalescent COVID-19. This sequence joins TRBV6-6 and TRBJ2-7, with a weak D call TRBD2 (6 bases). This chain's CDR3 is CASSTYSGAYEQYF. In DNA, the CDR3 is TGTGCCAGCAGTACCTATAGCGGAGCCTACGAGCAGTACTTC.